The sequence of this T cell receptor (beta chain) was determined in a study of OX40 agonist ivuxolimab in advanced cancers. General study findings and limits: Also showing low normalized T-cell clonal expansion were some of the nonresponders. At 0.1 to 3.0 mg/kg, CD4+ and CD8+ blood T cells expanded clonally by week 6.

TCRdb's copy holds only in-frame clones and misses some; the assay was immunoSEQ multiplex PCR. This table holds more than 45,000 clones, approximately 90% found once. Sampled blood was obtained at baseline, cycle 4 day 1, and cycle 7 day 1. Concerning this clone itself: The antigen is not known.

Specimen: CD4+ or CD8+ T cells sorted from blood, collected in a trial of the OX40 agonist ivuxolimab. The clonotype comes from an adult with an advanced solid tumor such as melanoma, head and neck, liver or kidney cancer.

In nucleotides, the CDR3 is TGTGCCAGCAGTGACCCGGGAGGGGGCTACGAGCAGTACTTC. Translated, it gives CASSDPGGGYEQYF. The V call is TRBV28, the J call TRBJ2-7; 8 nucleotides agree with TRBD2. The CDR3 loop spans 14 amino acids. Germline V gene data show CDR1 as MDHEN and CDR2 as SYDVKM. The J segment lost 3 bases and the V segment lost 5 bases, leaving 6 bases of the junction unmatched.